The source of this T cell receptor (beta chain) is a study of OX40 agonist ivuxolimab in advanced cancers. For the wider study: Ivuxolimab was a fully human IgG2 agonistic monoclonal antibody targeting the costimulatory receptor OX40 (CD134). Partial responses occurred in three dose-escalation patients: two with cutaneous melanoma and one with hepatocellular carcinoma. Patients were allowed to have had prior anti-PD-1, anti-PD-L1 or anti-CTLA-4 therapy, and approximately 37% of the dose-escalation patients had been treated with checkpoint inhibitors. In the dose-escalation cohort, over 65% of patients were male, and the mean age was around 60 years, with a range of about 23 to 85. Peripheral TCRbeta sequencing aimed to test whether ivuxolimab altered TCR sequence diversity and caused clonal T-cell expansion. Intravenous ivuxolimab was administered to patients every 2 weeks at six dose levels: 0.01, 0.1, 0.3, 1.5, 3 and 10 mg/kg. Of the 50 or so patients in dose escalation, some 20 had hepatocellular carcinoma, some 15 had melanoma, 9 had renal cell carcinoma and 9 had head and neck cancer. The paper covers the monotherapy dose-escalation part of the phase I ivuxolimab trial, which included N of about 50 patients. Results and caveats for the whole study, not just this receptor: In partial responders in the 0.1-3.0 mg/kg groups, normalized peripheral clonal expansion was found to be among the lowest, especially among CD8+ T cells. At doses of 0.1 to 3.0 mg/kg, clonal expansion of both CD4+ and CD8+ T cells in blood was seen between baseline and week 6. The antigen specificity of the peripheral T cells that underwent clonal expansion was not determined. Low levels of normalized T-cell clonal expansion were also seen in some patients who did not respond. After ivuxolimab, more expanded clones were found on average in CD8+ T cells than in CD4+ T cells.

The trial excluded patients who had a history of autoimmune disease or who were on systemic immunosuppression. Peripheral blood for TCR sequencing was collected from all dose cohorts at baseline, on cycle 4 day 1, and on cycle 7 day 1. The samples were drawn from a first-in-human, open-label, multicenter phase I dose-escalation trial of ivuxolimab. Adults with locally advanced or metastatic melanoma, renal cell, hepatocellular, or head and neck squamous cell carcinoma were enrolled in the trial. Before TCR sequencing, CD4+ and CD8+ T cells were separately sorted from peripheral blood. For this clone: Its recognized antigen is unknown. Per-base qualities were not stored, and no clone one base away is much larger.

Genomic DNA was isolated from the sorted cells so that the TCRbeta CDR3 region could be sequenced. TCRbeta CDR3 regions were sequenced using the immunoSEQ Assay. As stored in TCRdb, this immuneACCESS dataset retains in-frame rearrangements with V and J assigned. A fraction of the clones does not appear; measured against another copy, unresolved V genes explain less than half of the discrepancy, and the remainder lacks a known reason. The sample table contains tens of thousands of clones; only one count was recorded for 80% to 90% of them. Around 12% of the sample is in the top ten clones. The CDR3, from cysteine to phenylalanine, totals 15 residues. The retained sequence is limited to the CDR3, 45 bases, with the frame set at the first base. As encoded in the germline V gene (reference sequence), CDR1 is PRHDT while CDR2 is FYEKMQ. V loses 4 bases of germline sequence and J loses 4 bases, and the interval between the two ends is 14 bases.

Sequenced material: CD4+ or CD8+ T cells sorted from blood, taken in a trial of the OX40 agonist ivuxolimab. The receptor's source is an adult with an advanced solid tumor such as melanoma, head and neck, liver or kidney cancer. Recombination joined TRBV13 with TRBJ2-1; 6 matching bases give a weak D call of TRBD1. The CDR3 sequence is CASSSVDRRYNEQFF. The nucleotide sequence reads TGTGCCAGCAGCTCAGTCGACAGGAGATACAATGAGCAGTTCTTC.